The 7 T cell receptor beta chains given below trace back to one sample, sequenced in a study of T-cell reconstitution after alpha-beta-depleted transplantation in children (dated by TCRdb to the mid-2010s). The library was obtained by PCR. The data were produced on an Illumina HiSeq 2500. Molecular barcoding was employed in the preparation of TCR libraries, with unique molecular identifiers being used to normalize TCRbeta repertoire quantification. TCRdb reanalyzed the raw reads on its own, using fastp at Q25 for trimming and MiXCR for clone calling, and kept in-frame beta chains. Every distinct CDR3 protein forms one entry, paired with its most common genes and DNA. This sample lists about 830,000 distinct CDR3 sequences; roughly 15% were detected once. Approximately 5% of the sample is in the top ten clones. This sample's treatment or condition label indicates: allogeneic hematopoietic cell transplantation with graft depleted of TCRalphabeta T cells and CD19 B cells.

The sequenced sample was PBMCs, mostly from graft donor cells, obtained 360 days after TCRalphabeta/CD19-depleted stem cell transplant. The receptors shown here come from a male patient under 18 who had a stem cell transplant for acute lymphoblastic leukemia, so the T cells may come from the graft donor.

This clonotype was seen many times. The chain combines TRBV29-1 with TRBJ2-7; TRBD2 aligns across 7 bases. Per germline, CDR1 SQVTM and CDR2 ANQGSEA. This CDR3 has 11 residues. The CDR3 reads CSSRWGGEQYF. The CDR3 bases are TGCAGTTCCCGATGGGGGGGCGAGCAGTACTTC.

This clonotype has just a few counts. V and J are TRBV10-1 and TRBJ2-2; TRBD2 matches 7 bases. This CDR3 is 16 amino acids long. V was pared by 5 bases and J by 0 bases, with 6 bases of the junction left unmatched. CDR1 is WNHNN and CDR2 is SYGVQD in the germline V gene (reference sequence). DNA for the CDR3: TGCGCCAGCAGTAAGACTAGCAGAGCGAACACCGGGGAGCTGTTTTTT. Amino acids: CASSKTSRANTGELFF.

The chain combines TRBV7-9 with TRBJ2-1; either TRBD1 or TRBD2 may supply D (6 bases each). The CDR3 length is 17 residues. Trimming left V 6 bases short and J 6 bases short, with 24 bases between. Looked up from germline, CDR1 is SEHNR and CDR2 is FQNEAQ (reference sequence). This CDR3 is CASRARTTGAGPNEQFF. The CDR3 nucleotides read TGTGCCAGCAGGGCACGAACCACGGGGGCCGGCCCCAATGAGCAGTTCTTC.

With respect to this clonotype: Compared with germline, one end of the junction differs, possibly owing to a read error. V is TRBV11-2 and J is TRBJ2-6; D is tentatively TRBD1 or TRBD2 (6 bases each). This CDR3 has 16 residues. In germline, CDR1 is SGHAT, CDR2 FQNNGV. The CDR3 reads CASSLGGRSGSNVLTF. CDR3 nucleotides: TGTGCCAGCAGTTTAGGGGGGAGATCTGGGTCCAACGTCCTGACTTTC.

This clonotype showed up many times. This chain joins TRBV5-1 and TRBJ2-7; D remains ambiguous. V was pared by 0 bases and J by 1 base, with 11 bases between. Per the germline V gene, CDR1 is SGHRS and CDR2 is YFSETQ. This CDR3 has 15 residues. CDR3 sequence: CASSLDGYKSYEQYF. The DNA for the CDR3 is TGCGCCAGCAGCTTGGATGGCTACAAATCCTACGAGCAGTACTTC. Together with reference TRBV5-1 and TRBJ2-7, the CDR3 gives the full variable domain: KAGVTQTPRYLIKTRGQQVTLSCSPISGHRSVSWYQQTPGQGLQFLFEYFSETQRNKGNFPGRFSGRQFSNSRSEMNVSTLELGDSALYLCASSLDGYKSYEQYFGPGTRLTVT.

In its sample, this clonotype was seen many times. The chain recombines TRBV29-1 with TRBJ1-2, with no clear D. Germline CDR1 is SQVTM and CDR2 is ANQGSEA. V was trimmed by 0 bases and J by 5 bases, leaving 13 bases between them. The CDR3 is made up of 14 amino acids. CDR3: CSVEDRRRKYGYTF. Written as DNA, the CDR3 is TGCAGCGTTGAAGATCGGCGCCGGAAGTATGGCTACACCTTC.

The CDR3 loop is CSARRDRASEQYF. The DNA of the CDR3 is TGCAGTGCTCGCCGGGACAGGGCGTCCGAGCAGTACTTC. The gene calls are TRBV20-1 and TRBJ2-7, with 9 bases lining up with TRBD1. Trimming removed 5 bases from V and 6 bases from J; junction bases left unmatched: 8. CDR3 length equals 13 residues. Germline V CDR1 and CDR2: DFQATT, SNEGSKA (reference sequence).